This T cell receptor beta chain was identified in a study of blood T cell repertoires in COVID-19. Overall study context: Samples of COVID-19 (acute and convalescent) were obtained from the United States, Italy and Spain. PBMCs, B-cell-depleted T cells, or T cells provided the cDNA or gDNA that made up the material.

The authors' processing: Reference gene primer amplification yielded estimated nucleated cell counts. The protocol was immunoSEQ multiplex PCR, while the TCRdb copy is restricted to in-frame clones and leaves out a portion. Clonal size and the V and J genes are those of that table, whereas D and trimming came from the DNA. The sample yields over 95,000 clones, around 89% seen once. The V gene lost 4 bases and the J gene lost 1 base, with 8 bases spanning the gap. Germline CDR1 MNHEY, CDR2 SVGEGT. The CDR3 runs 13 residues. The source of this sequence is a human donor with acute or convalescent COVID-19. The donor label of this sample is uncertain. The chain combines TRBV6-2 or TRBV6-3 with TRBJ2-7; D not certain. Sample: peripheral blood. CDR3 bases: TGTGCCAGCAGTTTTTCCGTATCCTACGAGCAGTACTTC. This codes for CASSFSVSYEQYF.